The 24 T cell receptor beta chains below were found in one sample sequenced in a study of T cell clones after liver transplantation. The assay was immunoSEQ multiplex PCR, and TCRdb's table has in-frame clones only and misses some. The sample contains approximately 72,000 clones, roughly nine tenths of which appear only once. The sample here was CD4+ T cells from blood, taken before liver transplant. These TCRs come from a human donor who received a liver transplant.

J is TRBJ2-1 and V is TRBV28; 7 bases line up with TRBD2. V dropped 6 bases and J dropped 0; count of bases not matched to a gene: 11. The CDR3 is made up of 17 amino acids. CDR1 and CDR2 from the germline V gene are MDHEN and SYDVKM. The CDR3 reads CASRAPSGRSSYNEQFF. The DNA of the CDR3 is TGTGCCAGCAGGGCACCTAGCGGCCGTAGCTCCTACAATGAGCAGTTCTTC.

This sequence joins TRBV9 and TRBJ2-2; D gene ambiguous. CDR1 is SGDLS, CDR2 YYNGEE, per germline. V gave up 0 bases and J gave up 7 bases, with 4 bases separating them. The CDR3 is 12 residues long. The CDR3 loop is CASSVVNGELFF. The CDR3 DNA sequence: TGTGCCAGCAGCGTAGTAAACGGGGAGCTGTTTTTT.

V and J are TRBV18 and TRBJ1-1; 8 nucleotides line up with TRBD1. V dropped 6 bases and J dropped 2; count of bases not matched to a gene: 5. CDR1 is KGHSH, CDR2 LQKENI, per germline. The CDR3 is 14 amino acids. CDR3 coding DNA: TGTGCCAGCTCGCAGACAGGGGAAAACACTGAAGCTTTCTTT. Its translation is CASSQTGENTEAFF.

The J gene is TRBJ2-6, the V gene TRBV9; D perhaps matches TRBD2 (5 bases). This CDR3 spans 17 amino acids. Trimming shortened V by 4 bases and J by 0 bases, and 14 bases separated the two germline ends. The germline V gene has CDR1 SGDLS and CDR2 YYNGEE. The CDR3 sequence: CASSPGVGSSGANVLTF. The DNA of the CDR3 is TGTGCCAGCAGCCCCGGGGTGGGAAGCTCTGGGGCCAACGTCCTGACTTTC.

CDR3 sequence: CASSLLLGLAGQPDNEQFF. CDR3 in DNA: TGTGCCAGCAGTTTACTCCTTGGACTAGCGGGCCAACCAGACAATGAGCAGTTCTTC. The gene calls are TRBV27 and TRBJ2-1, with 11 nucleotides matching TRBD2. The CDR3 totals 19 residues. Germline V gene data show CDR1 as MNHEY and CDR2 as SMNVEV (reference sequence). The V gene end was trimmed by 2 bases and the J gene end by 5 bases; junction bases not matched to a gene: 14.

V and J are TRBV21-1 and TRBJ2-2; TRBD2, the D gene given by the table, was not confirmed from the DNA. TRBV21-1 has pseudogene status. The CDR3 is 18 residues long. For the CDR3, the DNA is TGTGCCAGCAACCTGGGGACTAGCGGGAGTCAGCCCACCGGGGAGCTGTTTTTT. Its translation: CASNLGTSGSQPTGELFF.

The chain couples TRBV27 to TRBJ2-7, with D perhaps assigned TRBD1 or TRBD2 (5 bases each). This CDR3 is 15 amino acids long. The V gene's germline CDR1 is MNHEY and CDR2 SMNVEV (reference sequence). The V end lost 3 bases, the J end lost 4 bases, and 16 bases lay between the germline ends. The CDR3: CASSLAGRVDYEQYF. In nucleotides, the CDR3 is TGTGCCAGCAGTTTGGCGGGCAGGGTCGATTACGAGCAGTACTTC.

The chain recombines TRBV5-1 with TRBJ2-7; unclear D gene. Germline loops: CDR1 SGHRS, CDR2 YFSETQ. V was trimmed by 4 bases and J by 6 bases, leaving 14 bases between them. The CDR3 runs 13 residues. The CDR3 loop reads CASSLSVRGEQYF. CDR3 DNA: TGCGCCAGCAGCCTATCAGTCCGTGGCGAGCAGTACTTC. Using reference TRBV5-1 and TRBJ2-7 for the parts outside the CDR3, the full variable domain is KAGVTQTPRYLIKTRGQQVTLSCSPISGHRSVSWYQQTPGQGLQFLFEYFSETQRNKGNFPGRFSGRQFSNSRSEMNVSTLELGDSALYLCASSLSVRGEQYFGPGTRLTVT.

The rearrangement joins TRBV15 to TRBJ2-4, with D possibly being TRBD1 or TRBD2 (5 bases each). CDR3 length: 16 residues. The V and J ends lost 8 bases and 6 bases respectively, with 23 bases between them. The germline gives CDR1 LNHNV, CDR2 YYDKDF (reference sequence). The chain's CDR3 is CATRRVRGDGLNIQYF. CDR3 coding DNA: TGTGCCACCCGAAGGGTGAGGGGCGATGGATTAAACATTCAGTACTTC.

CDR3 sequence (DNA): TGTGCCTGGAGCGAGGATAACTACGAGCAGTACTTC. It translates to CAWSEDNYEQYF. The chain couples TRBV30 to TRBJ2-7; the D is unclear. This CDR3 comprises 12 residues. In germline, CDR1 is GTSNPN, CDR2 SVGIG (reference sequence). Trimming removed 3 bases at V and 3 bases at J, with 9 bases between.

The chain recombines TRBV11-3 with TRBJ2-3, with 9 positions matching TRBD2. From germline, CDR1 is SGHNT and CDR2 YENEEA. Unmatched junction bases numbered 6, after V lost 1 base and J lost 4 bases. This CDR3 has 16 amino acids. This chain's CDR3 is CASSLGAGGPSDTQYF. CDR3 nucleotides: TGTGCCAGCAGCTTAGGTGCGGGAGGGCCCTCAGATACGCAGTATTTT.

The V call is TRBV30, the J call TRBJ2-1; TRBD1 matches 7 bases. V trimming: 8 bases; J trimming: 8 bases; junction bases outside the gene matches: 18. CDR1 and CDR2 from the germline V gene are GTSNPN and SVGIG (reference sequence). The CDR3 runs to 15 residues. The CDR3 DNA reads as TGTGCCAAGACAGGGCGAGGGTCCCTAGTGGATGAGCAGTTCTTC. The encoded protein is CAKTGRGSLVDEQFF. Full variable domain (outside the CDR3, taken from reference TRBV30 and TRBJ2-1): SQTIHQWPATLVQPVGSPLSLECTVEGTSNPNLYWYRQAAGRGLQLLFYSVGIGQISSEVPQNLSASRPQDRQFILSSKKLLLSDSGFYLCAKTGRGSLVDEQFFGPGTRLTVL.

This chain connects TRBV12-2 to TRBJ1-1. TRBV12-2 is flagged as a pseudogene. There are 14 residues in the CDR3. CDR3 sequence reads: CASRSGSLFSEAFF. The CDR3 nucleotides are TGTGCAAGTCGCTCGGGCTCTTTGTTCTCTGAAGCTTTCTTT.

This clone was seen once. This chain uses TRBV2 with TRBJ1-1, with D perhaps TRBD1 (5 bases). The CDR3 runs to 13 residues. Trimming shortened V by 3 bases and J by 5 bases, and 10 bases separated the two germline ends. Germline V gene sequence: CDR1 SNHLY, CDR2 FYNNEI. CDR3 region: CASSEREGTEAFF. CDR3 sequence (DNA): TGTGCCAGCAGTGAGAGAGAGGGGACTGAAGCTTTCTTT.

V is TRBV28 and J is TRBJ2-1, with TRBD2 identical over 14 bases. This CDR3 is 15 amino acids long. With V trimmed by 3 bases and J by 10 bases, 5 bases remained unmatched. Germline assignment: CDR1 MDHEN and CDR2 SYDVKM. For the CDR3, the DNA is TGTGCCAGCAGTTTTCCTGGACTAGCGGGAGGCGAGCAGTTCTTC. Protein sequence: CASSFPGLAGGEQFF.

This clone has a handful of counts. The J gene is TRBJ1-1, the V gene TRBV7-3; 7 bases are a match to TRBD1. Germline V lookup: CDR1 SGHTA, CDR2 FQGTGA. Unmatched junction bases numbered 4, after V lost 4 bases and J lost 2 bases. The CDR3 length is 14 residues. The CDR3 spells CASSSTGENTEAFF. In nucleotides, the CDR3 is TGTGCCAGCAGCTCTACAGGGGAAAACACTGAAGCTTTCTTT.

The V gene is TRBV7-3, the J gene TRBJ2-7; D gene unclear. Trimming removed 4 bases at V and 2 bases at J, with 12 bases between. Germline assignment: CDR1 SGHTA and CDR2 FQGTGA. This CDR3 spans 14 amino acids. CDR3 nucleotide sequence: TGTGCCAGCAGCTCCACCGATCAACCCTACGAGCAGTACTTC. The encoded protein is CASSSTDQPYEQYF.

The V gene is TRBV9, the J gene TRBJ2-7; 12 positions agree with TRBD2. The CDR3 loop spans 14 amino acids. Germline V CDR1 and CDR2: SGDLS, YYNGEE. Trimming removed 4 bases from V and 2 bases from J; junction bases left unmatched: 1. CDR3 bases: TGTGCCAGCAGCCGGACTAGCGGGGCCTACGAGCAGTACTTC. This codes for CASSRTSGAYEQYF.

The rearrangement joins TRBV9 to TRBJ2-2; 9 bases are a match to TRBD2. V was pared by 3 bases and J by 3 bases, with 6 bases of the junction left unmatched. The germline V gene encodes CDR1 SGDLS and CDR2 YYNGEE. CDR3 length: 16 amino acids. The CDR3 region has the DNA TGTGCCAGCAGCGCACAGGGACTAGCATACACCGGGGAGCTGTTTTTT. The encoded protein is CASSAQGLAYTGELFF. The full variable domain, with the rest looked up from reference TRBV9 and TRBJ2-2, is DSGVTQTPKHLITATGQRVTLRCSPRSGDLSVYWYQQSLDQGLQFLIQYYNGEERAKGNILERFSAQQFPDLHSELNLSSLELGDSALYFCASSAQGLAYTGELFFGEGSRLTVL.

This rearrangement joins TRBV28 to TRBJ2-7; 7 bases are shared with TRBD2. The CDR3 spans 15 residues. Losses at the gene ends were 5 bases for V and 4 bases for J; bases not matched to a gene: 11. CDR1 MDHEN and CDR2 SYDVKM come from the germline V gene. As DNA, the CDR3 is TGTGCCAGCAGTGCCAGCGGGAACGAGCGGTACGAGCAGTACTTC. Residues: CASSASGNERYEQYF.

The genes are TRBV7-3 and TRBJ2-1, with 8 bases matching TRBD2. V was clipped by 5 bases and J by 7 bases; unmatched bases: 13. This CDR3 contains 16 residues. Per the germline V gene, CDR1 is SGHTA and CDR2 is FQGTGA. This chain's CDR3 is CASSPEGAGVMNEQFF. CDR3 DNA: TGTGCCAGCAGCCCAGAAGGAGCGGGAGTCATGAATGAGCAGTTCTTC.

V gene TRBV5-1 combines with J gene TRBJ2-7, with D possibly matching TRBD2 (5 bases). V lost 3 bases to trimming and J lost 6 bases, with 13 bases between them. There are 13 residues in the CDR3. Germline V gene lookup returns CDR1 SGHRS and CDR2 YFSETQ. CDR3: CASSYRDVREQYF. CDR3 in DNA: TGCGCCAGCAGCTACCGGGATGTCCGCGAGCAGTACTTC.

The V and J genes are TRBV11-1 and TRBJ2-3; D is uncertain. With 6 bases removed from V and 0 bases from J, the gap between germline ends came to 7 bases. Germline V CDR1 and CDR2: SGHAT, FQDESV (reference sequence). The CDR3 runs to 13 residues. Here the CDR3 reads CASRPSSTDTQYF. The CDR3 DNA reads TGTGCCAGCAGACCTTCTAGCACAGATACGCAGTATTTT.

The chain combines TRBV28 with TRBJ2-4; D unresolved. Trimming removed 7 bases at V and 0 bases at J, with 7 bases between. This CDR3 comprises 13 residues. CDR1 is MDHEN, CDR2 SYDVKM, per germline. The CDR3 DNA sequence: TGTGCCAGCACAACGGTAGCCAAAAACATTCAGTACTTC. Translated: CASTTVAKNIQYF.